Listed below are T cell receptor beta chains from one sample, sequenced in a study of identical twins. Via MiXCR, TCRdb re-called the 5' RACE reads, giving one row per CDR3 protein. This table holds approximately 490,000 distinct CDR3 sequences, around 22% found once. These records were also assigned to another study, of yellow fever vaccine responses in identical twins.

Sequenced sample: CD4+ T cells sorted from blood. The receptors shown here come from a woman aged 18-29 years in good health. CDR3s include the opening cysteine and the closing phenylalanine or tryptophan. The D gene is left open where the match is weak. Not all rows give a size; the values are once, few, many and, for expanded clones, a class.

cdr3_aa | cdr3_nt | d_call | j_call | clone_size | v_call
CASTLSSGSEQYF | TGTGCCAGCACCCTTTCCAGCGGTTCCGAGCAGTACTTC | - | TRBJ2-7 | many | TRBV12-3/TRBV12-4
CASSLSGLAVPSYNEQFF | TGTGCCAGCAGTTTATCGGGGCTAGCGGTCCCCTCCTACAATGAGCAGTTCTTC | TRBD2 | TRBJ2-1 | - | TRBV27
CASSLMERGSTDTQYF | TGCGCCAGCAGCTTGATGGAGCGGGGGAGCACAGATACGCAGTATTTT | TRBD2 | TRBJ2-3 | few | TRBV5-1
CSVNRPYQETQYF | TGCAGCGTGAACCGGCCTTACCAAGAGACCCAGTACTTC | - | TRBJ2-5 | few | TRBV29-1
CASSKGETVQSYGYTF | TGTGCCAGCAGCAAGGGGGAGACAGTTCAATCCTATGGCTACACCTTC | - | TRBJ1-2 | - | TRBV7-9
CASSQADRGTEAFF | TGTGCCAGCAGCCAGGCCGACAGGGGCACTGAAGCTTTCTTT | TRBD1 | TRBJ1-1 | - | TRBV3-1
CASSQPQRGGNNEQFF | TGCGCCAGCAGCCAACCTCAGCGTGGGGGTAACAATGAGCAGTTCTTC | - | TRBJ2-1 | many | TRBV4-1
CSVEATGGTEAFF | TGCAGCGTTGAAGCCACAGGGGGTACTGAAGCTTTCTTT | TRBD1 | TRBJ1-1 | few | TRBV29-1
CASSLGGADIIYEQYF | TGTGCCAGCAGCTTAGGGGGGGCGGACATCATCTACGAGCAGTACTTC | - | TRBJ2-7 | - | TRBV11-2
CASSQDMPPGQDRGKAFF | TGTGCCAGCAGCCAAGATATGCCGCCGGGACAGGATAGGGGAAAAGCTTTCTTT | TRBD1 | TRBJ1-1 | - | TRBV4-2
CASSSTGTSGSPLRETQYF | TGTGCCAGCAGTTCTACCGGGACTAGCGGGAGCCCTTTACGAGAGACCCAGTACTTC | TRBD2 | TRBJ2-5 | - | TRBV7-3
CASSSLGGSNNEKLFF | TGTGCCAGCAGCTCCCTCGGGGGCAGCAATAATGAAAAACTGTTTTTT | - | TRBJ1-4 | - | TRBV7-8
CASSYRLYNEQFF | TGTGCCAGCAGTTACAGACTGTACAATGAGCAGTTCTTC | - | TRBJ2-1 | few | TRBV6-5
CASSQRLAGGLNEQFF | TGTGCCAGCAGCCAGAGACTAGCGGGGGGCCTCAATGAGCAGTTCTTC | TRBD2 | TRBJ2-1 | few | TRBV14
CATSDLWRGNGELFF | TGTGCCACCAGTGATCTTTGGAGGGGGAACGGGGAGCTGTTTTTT | - | TRBJ2-2 | - | TRBV24-1
CASSLGDTGSGGNQPQHF | TGCGCCAGCAGCTTGGGCGATACAGGGAGCGGGGGCAATCAGCCCCAGCATTTT | - | TRBJ1-5 | few | TRBV5-1